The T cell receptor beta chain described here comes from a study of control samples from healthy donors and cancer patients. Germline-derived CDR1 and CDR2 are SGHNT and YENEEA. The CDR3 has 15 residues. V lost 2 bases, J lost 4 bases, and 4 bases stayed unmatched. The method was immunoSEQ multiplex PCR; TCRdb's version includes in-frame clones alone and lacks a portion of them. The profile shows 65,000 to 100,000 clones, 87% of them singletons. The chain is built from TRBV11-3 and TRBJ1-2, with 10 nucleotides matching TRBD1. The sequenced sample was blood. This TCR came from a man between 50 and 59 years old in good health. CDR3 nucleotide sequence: TGTGCCAGCAGCTTATCCGGGACAGGGGTCTATGGCTACACCTTC. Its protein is CASSLSGTGVYGYTF.